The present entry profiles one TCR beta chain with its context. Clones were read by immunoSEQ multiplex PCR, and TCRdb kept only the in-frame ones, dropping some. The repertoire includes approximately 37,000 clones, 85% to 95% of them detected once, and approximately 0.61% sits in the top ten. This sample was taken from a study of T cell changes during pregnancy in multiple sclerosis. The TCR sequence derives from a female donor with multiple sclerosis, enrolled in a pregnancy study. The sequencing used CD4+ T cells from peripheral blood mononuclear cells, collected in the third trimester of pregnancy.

The CDR3 sequence: CASSPRGGDGTDTQYF. The DNA of the CDR3 is TGTGCCAGCAGCCCCCGGGGGGGCGACGGCACAGATACGCAGTATTTT. This chain joins TRBV9 and TRBJ2-3, with TRBD2 matching 8 bases. The CDR3 has 16 amino acids. Unmatched junction bases numbered 8, after V lost 4 bases and J lost 1 base. The germline V gene encodes CDR1 SGDLS and CDR2 YYNGEE.